Included here is one T cell receptor beta chain sequence, with context. The ends lost 7 bases at V and 3 bases at J; junction bases unmatched: 11. The V gene's germline CDR1 is MNHEY and CDR2 SMNVEV (reference sequence). The CDR3 runs to 15 residues. The data were taken from a study of blood T cell repertoires in COVID-19. Study details: The study drew acute and convalescent COVID-19 samples from the United States, Italy and Spain. Sources were T cells, B-cell-depleted T cells, or PBMCs; the material itself was cDNA or gDNA.

Per the study methods: Scientists estimated how many nucleated cells there were by amplifying reference gene primers. Assay used: immunoSEQ multiplex PCR; TCRdb lists only in-frame clones, some missing. The V and J calls and clone size were taken over from that table, and D and trimming were inferred from the DNA. The sample carries about 270,000 clones, 70% to 85% recorded once. Followed over time, Seattle patients had been enrolled while infection was active. This TCR came from a human donor with COVID-19, enrolled during active disease. The donor label of this sample is uncertain. The chain combines TRBV27 with TRBJ2-7; 8 bases agree with TRBD2. Input material: peripheral blood. The CDR3 DNA sequence: TGTGCCAGCAAACTCGACCTGGCGGGAGGCTACGAGCAGTACTTC. Its protein is CASKLDLAGGYEQYF.